A selection of T cell receptor beta chains follows, all from one sample in a study of blood T cell repertoires in COVID-19. TCRdb's copy holds only in-frame clones and misses some; the assay was immunoSEQ multiplex PCR. The sample includes 9,000 to 13,000 clones, around 90% seen only once; the top ten take approximately 11%. The sample was peripheral blood. The source of these receptors is a human donor in a cohort sampled during active COVID-19. Each CDR3 is given with its conserved first and last residue. The D gene is left open where the match is weak. The size entry is marked missing in some rows and otherwise reads once, few, many or a size class.

length	size	J	D	V	DNA	CDR3
16	-	TRBJ1-3	-	TRBV5-1	TGCGCCAGCAGCTTTTACAGGGCACTCTCTGGAAACACCATATATTTT	CASSFYRALSGNTIYF
15	-	TRBJ1-5	TRBD1	TRBV10-3	TGTGCCATCAGTGACCGGGCAGGGGGCGTGCAGCCCCAGCATTTT	CAISDRAGGVQPQHF
14	-	TRBJ1-6	-	TRBV6-5	TGTGCCACCTTGTCGAGCTCCTATAATTCACCCCTCCACTTT	CATLSSSYNSPLHF
13	-	TRBJ2-2	-	TRBV12-3/TRBV12-4	TGTGCCAGCAGTTCAGGAAGCACCGGGGAGCTGTTTTTT	CASSSGSTGELFF
16	-	TRBJ2-3	TRBD2	TRBV4-1	TGCGCCAGCAGCCAAACTAGCGGGGGGGCTCAAGATACGCAGTATTTT	CASSQTSGGAQDTQYF
13	-	TRBJ1-2	TRBD1	TRBV9	TGTGCCAGCAGCGTAGTAGGGGGCACTGGCTACACCTTC	CASSVVGGTGYTF
12	-	TRBJ2-1	TRBD2	TRBV6-4	TGTGCCAGCACTAAAGCGGGGGTTGAGCAGTTCTTC	CASTKAGVEQFF
14	-	TRBJ2-2	TRBD2	TRBV6-5	TGTGCCAGCACTTCCGGGGGGGAGGCCGGGGAGCTGTTTTTT	CASTSGGEAGELFF
15	-	TRBJ2-1	TRBD2	TRBV19	TGTGCCAGTAGGACCTCTGAGCGGGGGGCGGAAGAGCAGTTCTTC	CASRTSERGAEEQFF
21	-	TRBJ2-4	-	TRBV2	TGTGCCAGCAGTCCCTATCCCTACTCACAGGGTAGGGAACCCCTTTTTAACATTCAGTACTTC	CASSPYPYSQGREPLFNIQYF
15	few	TRBJ2-2	TRBD2	TRBV29-1	TGCAGCGTGGATACCGGGACTAGAGGAACCGGGGAGCTGTTTTTT	CSVDTGTRGTGELFF
15	-	TRBJ2-7	TRBD1	TRBV6-6	TGTGCCAGCAGTTACACCGGGACAGCCTCCTACGAGCAGTACTTC	CASSYTGTASYEQYF
15	-	TRBJ2-7	-	TRBV4-1	TGCGCCAGCAGCCAAGGGGACACCTACCCCTACGAGCAGTACTTC	CASSQGDTYPYEQYF
12	-	TRBJ1-1	-	TRBV6-5	TGTGCCAGCAGGGGGACAAACACTGAAGCTTTCTTT	CASRGTNTEAFF
15	once	TRBJ2-7	-	TRBV7-9	TGTGCCAGCAGCTTGGACAGCAGCGTCGCCTACGAGCAGTACTTC	CASSLDSSVAYEQYF
16	-	TRBJ1-2	-	TRBV27	TGTGCCAGCAGTTTCCTTCCGGGGGTAACCCGCTATGGCTACACCTTC	CASSFLPGVTRYGYTF
16	-	TRBJ2-5	TRBD2	TRBV11-2	TGTGCCAGCAGCTTGGACTCTTGGGGGGGGGAAGAGACCCAGTACTTC	CASSLDSWGGEETQYF
14	once	TRBJ2-1	TRBD2	TRBV11-2	TGTGCCAGCAGCCCCCGGGGGGTGGACAATGAGCAGTTCTTC	CASSPRGVDNEQFF
14	-	TRBJ1-3	TRBD1	TRBV19	TGTGCCAGTAGTCCAGGGACAGGGGGAAACACCATATATTTT	CASSPGTGGNTIYF
13	-	TRBJ2-3	-	TRBV19	TGTGCCAGTAGTGAAGGGGGCACAGATACGCAGTATTTT	CASSEGGTDTQYF
12	-	TRBJ1-1	-	TRBV5-1	TGCGCCAGCAGCTCAAACGCCGGTATAGCTTTCTTT	CASSSNAGIAFF
19	-	TRBJ2-1	TRBD2	TRBV4-2	TGTGCCAGCAGCCAGTCGGGACTAGCGGGGGGTGGGTCGTACAATGAGCAGTTCTTC	CASSQSGLAGGGSYNEQFF
17	-	TRBJ2-5	TRBD2	TRBV9	TGTGCCAGCAGCCCCCCCAGACTAGCGGGGGTCCAAGAGACCCAGTACTTC	CASSPPRLAGVQETQYF
15	-	TRBJ2-3	TRBD2	TRBV6-5	TGTGCCAGCAGTTACGGGACTACTAGCACAGATACGCAGTATTTT	CASSYGTTSTDTQYF
16	-	TRBJ1-1	-	TRBV15	TGTGCCACCAGCAGATCAGGGATATTCCTGAACACTGAAGCTTTCTTT	CATSRSGIFLNTEAFF
13	once	TRBJ2-7	-	TRBV11-2	TGTGCCAGCAGCTTAGGGACACCATACGAGCAGTACTTC	CASSLGTPYEQYF
16	-	TRBJ2-3	TRBD1	TRBV11-2	TGTGCCAGCAGCGTAATCTGGACAGGTGGGACAGATACGCAGTATTTT	CASSVIWTGGTDTQYF
16	-	TRBJ1-5	TRBD1	TRBV7-9	TGTGCCAGCAGCACAGGGGGGCCTTATAGCAATCAGCCCCAGCATTTT	CASSTGGPYSNQPQHF
14	-	TRBJ1-1	-	TRBV19	TGTGCCAGTAGTATAGATCGCGGGATGATCGGCGCTTTCTTT	CASSIDRGMIGAFF
17	-	TRBJ2-7	TRBD1	TRBV27	TGTGCCAGCAGTTTTCAAAGGACAGGGACCCTTACCTACGAGCAGTACTTC	CASSFQRTGTLTYEQYF
15	-	TRBJ1-1	-	TRBV3-1/TRBV3-2	TGTGCCAGCACCGGCAGGTCCCTGGGTAGAACTGAAGCTTTCTTT	CASTGRSLGRTEAFF
14	-	TRBJ1-4	TRBD1	TRBV7-9	TGTGCCAGCAGCCCCGGGACAGGGCATGAAAAACTGTTTTTT	CASSPGTGHEKLFF
14	-	TRBJ1-5	-	TRBV7-8	TGTGCCAGCAGCTTAGCGGCAGGGAATCAGCCCCAGCATTTT	CASSLAAGNQPQHF
12	-	TRBJ1-1	-	TRBV5-5	TGTGCCAGCAGCTTGCTGTTCACTGAAGCTTTCTTT	CASSLLFTEAFF
13	-	TRBJ2-5	-	TRBV5-1	TGCGCCAGCAGCCCGGACAACCAAGAGACCCAGTACTTC	CASSPDNQETQYF
15	-	TRBJ1-5	TRBD1	TRBV6-6	TGTGCCAGCAGTGACCCGGGACAGGGCTATCAGCCCCAGCATTTT	CASSDPGQGYQPQHF
12	-	TRBJ1-2	-	TRBV29-1	TGCAGCGGCGGGCCGATCGGCTATGGCTACACCTTC	CSGGPIGYGYTF
15	-	TRBJ1-2	TRBD1	TRBV7-8	TGTGCCAGCAGCATACAACAGGGACAGGGGTATGGCTACACCTTC	CASSIQQGQGYGYTF
15	-	TRBJ1-1	-	TRBV15	TGTGCCACCAGCAGAGCACAGCCCATGAACACTGAAGCTTTCTTT	CATSRAQPMNTEAFF
14	-	TRBJ1-6	-	TRBV27	TGTGCCAGCAGTACGGGTGGGGGGAATTCACCCCTCCACTTT	CASSTGGGNSPLHF
15	-	TRBJ2-7	TRBD1	TRBV6-5	TGTGCCAGCAGAGTTACAGGGACAGGGATTCGCGAGCAGTACTTC	CASRVTGTGIREQYF
17	once	TRBJ2-7	-	TRBV10-1	TGCGCCAGCTCGCTTGGCCTAAATAGGGCAGGGAGGTACGAGCAGTACTTC	CASSLGLNRAGRYEQYF
12	-	TRBJ1-1	TRBD1	TRBV7-9	TGTGCCAGCAGCTCCGGGACAGGGGTAGCTTTCTTT	CASSSGTGVAFF
17	-	TRBJ2-1	TRBD2	TRBV19	TGTGCCAGTAGTATAGGCTCGCGGGGGAGCTCCTACAATGAGCAGTTCTTC	CASSIGSRGSSYNEQFF
13	-	TRBJ1-1	-	TRBV6-5	TGTGCCAGCGCGGACAGCCTGAACACTGAAGCTTTCTTT	CASADSLNTEAFF
15	once	TRBJ2-4	-	TRBV19	TGTGCCAGTAACCCCCCAGGGATAGCCAAAAACATTCAGTACTTC	CASNPPGIAKNIQYF
13	few	TRBJ1-1	-	TRBV2	TGTGCCAGCAGTTTACAATACGACACTGAAGCTTTCTTT	CASSLQYDTEAFF
16	-	TRBJ2-3	-	TRBV19	TGTGCCAGTAGTATAGATCGGGGGTCTAGCACAGATACGCAGTATTTT	CASSIDRGSSTDTQYF
14	-	TRBJ2-3	TRBD1	TRBV6-6	TGTGCCAGCACCCAGGACAGGGGAGGAGATACGCAGTATTTT	CASTQDRGGDTQYF
15	few	TRBJ1-5	TRBD1	TRBV15	TGTGCCACCAGCAGAGAACAGGGGCACAATCAGCCCCAGCATTTT	CATSREQGHNQPQHF